The T cell receptor beta chain under discussion was sequenced for a study of shared clonotypes between healthy human individuals. Generated by immunoSEQ multiplex PCR, the TCRdb table keeps only in-frame clones and is missing some. The table shows 2 million to 2.5 million clones, with roughly 95% occurring only once. Naive CD45RA+ and memory CD45RA-negative subsets were split from CD4+ cells. This sequence was found in a young man in good health. Source material: naive CD4+ T cells sorted from blood. Subset of the sample: CD45RA+ positively selected.

The CDR3 loop is CASSLALGNSPLHF. In DNA form, the CDR3 reads TGTGCCAGCAGCTTAGCGCTGGGGAATTCACCCCTCCACTTT. The V and J genes are TRBV7-2 and TRBJ1-6; D is unresolved. The CDR3 length is 14 residues. Germline CDR1 and CDR2: SGHTA and FQGNSA. V was clipped by 0 bases and J by 7 bases, with 7 bases between them.